Below, 8 T cell receptor beta chains from the same sample are listed, as sequenced in a study of CD8+ T cells in alopecia areata. After isolation, RNA underwent reverse transcription to generate cDNA as the sequencing template. Generated by immunoSEQ multiplex PCR, the TCRdb table keeps only in-frame clones and is missing some. The data contain about 88,000 clones, around 44% of them seen just once; the ten biggest clones take up around 18%. Noted treatment: oral pan-JAK inhibitor, 5-10 mg twice daily. The material was CD8+ T cells sorted from blood, obtained at week 24, from a patient treated with tofacitinib. The receptors were gathered from a human donor with alopecia areata.

This clone has just a few counts. The V and J genes are TRBV27 and TRBJ2-1; D is tentatively TRBD1 or TRBD2 (5 bases each). Germline V gene data show CDR1 as MNHEY and CDR2 as SMNVEV (reference sequence). CDR3 length equals 13 residues. The ends were cut back, 0 bases at V and 9 bases at J, with 9 bases in the middle. In DNA form, the CDR3 reads TGTGCCAGCAGTTTATCGCAGGGACGTGAGCAGTTCTTC. This gives the protein CASSLSQGREQFF.

V is TRBV4-2 and J is TRBJ2-1; D not certain. V shed 3 bases and J shed 0 bases, with 15 bases lying between them. The CDR3 is 17 residues long. Germline CDR1 and CDR2: LGHNA and YNFKEQ. For the CDR3, the DNA is TGTGCCAGCAGCCATCCCCCCGAGCGCCCCTCCTACAATGAGCAGTTCTTC. Translation: CASSHPPERPSYNEQFF.

There are a few counts of this clone. This chain joins TRBV27 and TRBJ2-1; D is perhaps TRBD2 (5 bases). The CDR3 runs 14 residues. Germline-derived CDR1 and CDR2 are MNHEY and SMNVEV (reference sequence). V was shortened by 4 bases and J by 6 bases, with 13 bases between the two germline ends. CDR3 in amino acids: CASSYRDLINEQFF. In nucleotides, the CDR3 is TGTGCCAGCAGTTACCGGGATCTCATCAATGAGCAGTTCTTC.

The chain combines TRBV13 with TRBJ1-1, with TRBD1 matching 7 bases. V shed 4 bases and J 4 bases; nucleotides not matched to a gene: 18. Germline V gives CDR1 PRHDT, CDR2 FYEKMQ (reference sequence). The CDR3 has 18 residues. The CDR3 DNA reads TGTGCCAGCAGCTCCACGGAACAAGTGACAGGGATGGGCACTGAAGCTTTCTTT. Translation: CASSSTEQVTGMGTEAFF.

The chain recombines TRBV5-6 with TRBJ2-1; the D is unclear. Germline CDR1 reads SGHDT; CDR2 reads YYEEEE. The CDR3 has 12 amino acids. Trimming took 4 bases from V and 6 from J, leaving 8 bases between them. The CDR3 protein is CASSTPANEQFF. In nucleotides, the CDR3 is TGTGCCAGCAGCACCCCGGCCAATGAGCAGTTCTTC.

The chain couples TRBV9 to TRBJ1-2; D unresolved. The CDR3 sequence is 12 residues long. The V gene's germline CDR1 is SGDLS and CDR2 YYNGEE. V lost 0 bases to trimming and J lost 5 bases, with 5 bases between them. CDR3 sequence: CASSVGGYGYTF. The CDR3 DNA sequence: TGTGCCAGCAGCGTAGGGGGTTATGGCTACACCTTC.

This clone has a handful of counts. The rearrangement uses TRBV5-6 and TRBJ2-5; D may be TRBD1 (6 bases). Between the trimmed V and J ends, which lost 6 bases and 3 bases, there was a span of 15 bases. Germline lookup yields CDR1 SGHDT and CDR2 YYEEEE. This CDR3 is 14 amino acids long. The CDR3, as DNA: TGTGCCAGCACCCCCGGGGACACTGAAGAGACCCAGTACTTC. It specifies CASTPGDTEETQYF.

The V call is TRBV9, the J call TRBJ2-7, with D hard to call. The CDR3 consists of 14 residues. Deletions cut 0 bases from V and 6 bases from J, with 13 bases between. Germline assignment: CDR1 SGDLS and CDR2 YYNGEE. Here the CDR3 reads CASSVEIATREQYF. The CDR3 coding sequence is TGTGCCAGCAGCGTAGAAATAGCTACCCGCGAGCAGTACTTC. The whole variable domain, filled in from reference TRBV9 and TRBJ2-7, reads DSGVTQTPKHLITATGQRVTLRCSPRSGDLSVYWYQQSLDQGLQFLIQYYNGEERAKGNILERFSAQQFPDLHSELNLSSLELGDSALYFCASSVEIATREQYFGPGTRLTVT.